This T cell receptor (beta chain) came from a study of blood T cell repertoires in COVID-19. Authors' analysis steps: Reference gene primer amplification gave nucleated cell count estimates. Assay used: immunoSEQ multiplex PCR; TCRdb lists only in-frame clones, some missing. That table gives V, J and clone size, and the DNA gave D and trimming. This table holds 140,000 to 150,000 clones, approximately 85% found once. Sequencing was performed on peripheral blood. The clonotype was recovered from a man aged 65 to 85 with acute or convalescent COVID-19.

Here the CDR3 DNA reads TGTGCCAGCAGGGGACAGGGCCATGCCAATGAAAAACTGTTTTTT. It codes for CASRGQGHANEKLFF. This chain links TRBV2 with TRBJ1-4, with 9 bases fitting TRBD1. V trimming: 6 bases; J trimming: 5 bases; junction bases outside the gene matches: 7. CDR3 length: 15 amino acids. Germline CDR1 and CDR2: SNHLY and FYNNEI.